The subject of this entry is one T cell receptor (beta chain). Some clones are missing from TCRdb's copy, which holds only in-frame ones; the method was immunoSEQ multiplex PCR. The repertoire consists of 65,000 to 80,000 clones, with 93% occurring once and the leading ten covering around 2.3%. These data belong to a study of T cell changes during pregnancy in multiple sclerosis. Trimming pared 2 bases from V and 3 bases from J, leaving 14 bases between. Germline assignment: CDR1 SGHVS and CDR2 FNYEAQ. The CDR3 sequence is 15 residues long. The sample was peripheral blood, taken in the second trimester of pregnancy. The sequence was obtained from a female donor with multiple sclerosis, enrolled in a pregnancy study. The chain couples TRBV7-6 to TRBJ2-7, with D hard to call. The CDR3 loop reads CASSLRSGSIYEQYF. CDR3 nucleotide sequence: TGTGCCAGCAGCTTAAGGTCAGGATCTATCTACGAGCAGTACTTC.